This T cell receptor beta chain comes out of a study of PD-1 blockade in mismatch repair-deficient tumors. Germline V lookup: CDR1 MNHEY, CDR2 SVGAGI. The CDR3 is 11 amino acids. Trimming removed 6 bases at V and 4 bases at J, with 5 bases between. The assay was immunoSEQ multiplex PCR, and TCRdb's table has in-frame clones only and misses some. The repertoire includes about 84,000 clones, about 85% of them detected once, and roughly 2.6% sits in the top ten. The material was peripheral blood, obtained 12 weeks after starting pembrolizumab. The TCR sequence derives from an adult with mismatch repair-deficient cancer. The gene calls are TRBV6-5 and TRBJ2-3; D is unresolved. In DNA form, the CDR3 reads TGTGCCAGCAGGCTATCAGATACGCAGTATTTT. It yields the protein CASRLSDTQYF.